The source of this TCR beta chain is a study of tumor and adjacent non-tumor tissue in lung cancer. Whole-study context: On average, productive TCRbeta reads reached about 4.17 million per sample.

The template was RNA from unsorted bulk tissue. Germline V gene sequence: CDR1 DFQATT, CDR2 SNEGSKA (reference sequence). The CDR3 sequence is 14 residues long. Trimming took 1 base from V and 0 from J, leaving 8 bases between them. The library came from three nested PCR rounds adapted from ARM-PCR protocols. Each CDR3 protein gets one entry after TCRdb re-called the multiplex PCR reads with MiXCR. The sample gives roughly 93,000 distinct CDR3 sequences, about 72% of which show up once; about a sixth is in the top ten. There are a few counts of this clonotype. What it binds is unknown. Overall study results and limits: Tumor repertoires had a smaller top 100 clone share than normal lung. Tumor tissue had significantly higher TCR diversity than normal lung.

The rearrangement links TRBV20-1 to TRBJ2-3; the D is unclear. The specimen was lung tumor tissue. The sequence was collected from a man in his sixties with non-small cell lung cancer. CDR3 region: CSARVEGSTDTQYF. CDR3 nucleotide sequence: TGCAGTGCTAGAGTGGAAGGAAGCACAGATACGCAGTATTTT.